This T cell receptor (beta chain) comes out of a study of CD8 T cells in ankylosing spondylitis. Study results and caveats: According to the report, clones linked to the disease were significantly enriched in matched synovial fluid samples taken from ankylosing spondylitis patients. Reactive arthritis synovial fluid and blood previously showed some of these motif variants. In peripheral blood, disease-linked CD8+ clones occurred at relatively low frequencies.

Notes on this clonotype: Its antigen is currently unknown.

Trimming took 0 bases from V and 8 from J, leaving 9 bases between them. The CDR3 has 13 amino acids. Germline V gives CDR1 SGHRS, CDR2 YFSETQ. Libraries for TCR beta were made by quantitative 5'-RACE with molecular barcodes. TCRdb analysed the 5' RACE reads with MiXCR anew, one entry per CDR3 protein. The sample has about 280,000 distinct CDR3 sequences; 20% are singletons. The chain uses TRBV5-1 and TRBJ2-1, with D perhaps matching TRBD1 (5 bases). The sample consisted of blood, either unsorted or a sorted T cell fraction (not recorded which). The TCR sequence derives from a male donor with ankylosing spondylitis or in good health (not recorded which). The CDR3 DNA follows: TGCGCCAGCAGCTTGGAGGGGAATTATGAGCAGTTCTTC. This encodes CASSLEGNYEQFF.